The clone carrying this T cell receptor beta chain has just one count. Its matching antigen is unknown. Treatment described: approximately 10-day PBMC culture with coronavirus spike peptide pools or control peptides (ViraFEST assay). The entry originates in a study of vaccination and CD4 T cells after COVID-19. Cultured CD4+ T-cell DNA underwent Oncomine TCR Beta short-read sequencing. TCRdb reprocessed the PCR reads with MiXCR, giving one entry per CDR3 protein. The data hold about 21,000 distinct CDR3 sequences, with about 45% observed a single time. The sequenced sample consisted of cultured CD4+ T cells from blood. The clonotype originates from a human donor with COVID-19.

CDR3 sequence: CSARESGIYTQYF. CDR3 in DNA: TGCAGTGCTAGAGAGTCGGGTATATATACCCAGTACTTC. The J gene is TRBJ2-5, the V gene TRBV20-1; the D is unclear. This CDR3 spans 13 amino acids. Germline CDR1 is DFQATT and CDR2 is SNEGSKA (reference sequence). V dropped 0 bases and J dropped 8 bases, with 13 bases sitting between them.